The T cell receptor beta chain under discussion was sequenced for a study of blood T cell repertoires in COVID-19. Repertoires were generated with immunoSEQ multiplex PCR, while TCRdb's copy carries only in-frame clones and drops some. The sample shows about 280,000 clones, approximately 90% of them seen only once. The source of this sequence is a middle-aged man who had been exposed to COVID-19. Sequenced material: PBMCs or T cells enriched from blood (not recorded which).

The CDR3 loop reads CASSEALTGQGYEQYF. The CDR3 DNA follows: TGTGCCAGCAGTGAAGCATTAACGGGACAGGGGTACGAGCAGTACTTC. V usage is TRBV2 and J usage is TRBJ2-7; 10 bases align to TRBD1. CDR3 length: 16 amino acids. The trim removed 0 bases at V and 4 bases at J, leaving 6 bases unmatched. CDR1 is SNHLY and CDR2 is FYNNEI in the germline V gene.